These T cell receptor beta chains were read from a single sample in a study of cytomegalovirus exposure and HLA in healthy donors. Here immunoSEQ multiplex PCR was the method, and the copy in TCRdb shows in-frame clones only, minus some. The sample lists more than 95,000 clones, 81% occurring once. The sequenced material came from PBMCs. Every receptor here comes from a man between 18 and 29 years old in good health and CMV-seronegative. The CDR3 runs from the conserved cysteine through the conserved F or W.

TRBV7-6,TRBJ1-5,CASSLGTGRNQPQHF
TRBV19,TRBJ1-2,CASSARQGPGGYGYTF
TRBV15,TRBJ1-2,CATSTGFLDGYTF
TRBV15,TRBJ1-5,CATSRGGNNQPQHF
TRBV5-1,NA,CASSILGPSGEQYF
TRBV27,TRBJ2-3,CASSLSGAYTDTQYF
TRBV11-1,TRBJ1-2,CASSTLTEGDRPNYGYTF
TRBV5-1,TRBJ1-1,CASSAINPDTEAFF
TRBV6-1,TRBJ2-7,CASSEGDRGLEQYF
TRBV19,TRBJ1-1,CASIAGLPPGMNTEAFF
TRBV6-4,TRBJ1-6,CASAQTGTNSPLHF
TRBV4-3,TRBJ2-1,CASSQDEGYSYNEQFF
TRBV5-1,TRBJ2-1,CASSLEVSEDEQFF
TRBV19,TRBJ2-3,CASSILGTGITDTQYF
TRBV5-1,TRBJ2-3,CASSLGTGPKGTQYF
TRBV5-1,TRBJ2-7,CASSLEGARASYEQYF
TRBV5-4,TRBJ2-2,CASSLEQVTGELFF
TRBV6-5,TRBJ2-7,CASSYGDSYEQYF
TRBV6-5,TRBJ1-2,CASSYSNRGGYTF
TRBV5-1,TRBJ2-1,CASSFRGASSYNEQFF
TRBV6-5,TRBJ2-1,CASSGPVVAGEQFF
TRBV6-6,NA,CASSSRTASYEQYF
TRBV5-1,TRBJ2-7,CASSLGSFEQYF
TRBV7-2,TRBJ2-2,CASRQTSGGVWTGELFF
TRBV4-2,TRBJ2-5,CASSRTGVQETQYF
TRBV6-1,TRBJ2-3,CASSHRGTSTDTQYF
TRBV27,TRBJ1-2,CASSGQASLYGYTF
TRBV7-2,TRBJ1-4,CASSLRQGNGEKLFF
TRBV6-4,TRBJ2-1,CASSDSDSGVSNGQFF
TRBV4-2,TRBJ2-3,CASSHAWELAGVADTQYF
TRBV11-2,TRBJ2-5,CASSLDRDTETQYF
TRBV12-2,TRBJ1-4,CASRFRGSRDTTF
TRBV6-5,TRBJ2-1,CAFTAAFF
TRBV15,TRBJ2-1,CATSRDKGTSGWSSYNEQFF
TRBV11-2,TRBJ1-4,CASSRRTGQGEKLFF
TRBV11-2,TRBJ2-3,CASSPGSGGTTDTQYF
TRBV2,TRBJ2-3,CASSWGLAGTDTQYF
TRBV7-2,TRBJ1-1,CASSSSGGVTEAFF
TRBV7-3,TRBJ2-2,CASSLDAVGELFF
TRBV18,TRBJ2-7,CASSPVGTGGDEQYF